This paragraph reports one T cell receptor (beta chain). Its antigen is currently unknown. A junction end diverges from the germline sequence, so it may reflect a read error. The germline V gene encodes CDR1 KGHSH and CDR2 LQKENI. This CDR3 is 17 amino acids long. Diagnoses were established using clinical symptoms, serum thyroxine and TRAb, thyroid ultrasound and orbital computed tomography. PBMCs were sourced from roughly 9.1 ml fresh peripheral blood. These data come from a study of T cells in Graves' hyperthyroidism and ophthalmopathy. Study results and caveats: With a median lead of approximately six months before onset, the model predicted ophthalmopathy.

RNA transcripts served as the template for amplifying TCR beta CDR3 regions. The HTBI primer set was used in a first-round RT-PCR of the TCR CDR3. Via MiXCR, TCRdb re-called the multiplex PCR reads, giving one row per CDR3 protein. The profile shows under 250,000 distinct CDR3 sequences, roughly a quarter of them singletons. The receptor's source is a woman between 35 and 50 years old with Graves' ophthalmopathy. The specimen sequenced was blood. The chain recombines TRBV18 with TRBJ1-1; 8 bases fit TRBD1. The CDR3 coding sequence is TGTGCCAGCTCACCAAACCTCCAAAGGACAGGGAACACTGAAGCTCTCTTT. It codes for CASSPNLQRTGNTEALF.